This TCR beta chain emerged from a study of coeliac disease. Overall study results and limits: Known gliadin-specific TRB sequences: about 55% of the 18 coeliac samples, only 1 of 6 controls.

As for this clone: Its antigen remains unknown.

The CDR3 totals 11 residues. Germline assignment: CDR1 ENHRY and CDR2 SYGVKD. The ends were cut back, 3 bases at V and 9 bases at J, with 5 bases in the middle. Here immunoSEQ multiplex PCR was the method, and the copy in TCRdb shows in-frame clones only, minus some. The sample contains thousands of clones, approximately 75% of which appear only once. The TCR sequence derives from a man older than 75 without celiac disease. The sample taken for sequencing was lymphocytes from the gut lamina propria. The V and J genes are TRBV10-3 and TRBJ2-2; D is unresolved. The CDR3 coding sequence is TGTGCCATCAGTGATGGCCGGGAGCTGTTTTTT. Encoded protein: CAISDGRELFF.